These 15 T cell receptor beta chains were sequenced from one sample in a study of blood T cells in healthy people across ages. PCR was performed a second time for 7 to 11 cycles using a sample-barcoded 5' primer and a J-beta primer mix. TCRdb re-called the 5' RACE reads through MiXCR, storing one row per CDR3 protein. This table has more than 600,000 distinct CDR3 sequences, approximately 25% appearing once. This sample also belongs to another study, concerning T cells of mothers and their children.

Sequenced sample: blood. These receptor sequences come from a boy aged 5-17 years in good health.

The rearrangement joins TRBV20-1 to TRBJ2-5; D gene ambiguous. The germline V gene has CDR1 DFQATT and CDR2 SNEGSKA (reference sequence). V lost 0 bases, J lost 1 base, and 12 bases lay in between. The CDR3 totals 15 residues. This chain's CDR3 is CSARDSSSPQETQYF. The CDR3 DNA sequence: TGCAGTGCTAGAGATTCTTCGTCCCCCCAAGAGACCCAGTACTTC.

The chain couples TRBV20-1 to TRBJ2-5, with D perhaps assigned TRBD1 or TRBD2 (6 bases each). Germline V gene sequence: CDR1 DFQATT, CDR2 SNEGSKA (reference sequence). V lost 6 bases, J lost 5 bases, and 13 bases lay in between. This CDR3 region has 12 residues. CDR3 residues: CSAEGGGETQYF. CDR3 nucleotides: TGCAGTGCCGAAGGGGGAGGCGAGACCCAGTACTTC.

CDR3 residues: CSARDWASGIYEQYF. Here the CDR3 DNA reads TGCAGTGCTAGAGATTGGGCCAGCGGGATCTACGAGCAGTACTTC. The chain employs TRBV20-1 and TRBJ2-7; TRBD2 agrees at 7 bases. The CDR3 totals 15 residues. Losses at the gene ends were 0 bases for V and 3 bases for J; bases not matched to a gene: 8. Germline CDR1 DFQATT, CDR2 SNEGSKA (reference sequence).

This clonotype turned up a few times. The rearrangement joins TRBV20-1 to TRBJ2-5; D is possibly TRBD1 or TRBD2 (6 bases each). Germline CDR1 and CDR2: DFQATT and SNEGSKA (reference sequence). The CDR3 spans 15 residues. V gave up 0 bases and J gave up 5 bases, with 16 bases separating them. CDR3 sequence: CSARDAEQGGETQYF. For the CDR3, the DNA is TGCAGTGCTAGAGATGCGGAACAGGGAGGTGAGACCCAGTACTTC.

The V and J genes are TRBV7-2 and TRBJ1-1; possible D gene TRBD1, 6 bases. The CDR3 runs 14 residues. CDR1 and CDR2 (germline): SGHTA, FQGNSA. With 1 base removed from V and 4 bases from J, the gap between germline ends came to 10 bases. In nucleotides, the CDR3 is TGTGCCAGCAGCTTAGGAGGGGGGAGCACTGAAGCTTTCTTT. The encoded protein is CASSLGGGSTEAFF.

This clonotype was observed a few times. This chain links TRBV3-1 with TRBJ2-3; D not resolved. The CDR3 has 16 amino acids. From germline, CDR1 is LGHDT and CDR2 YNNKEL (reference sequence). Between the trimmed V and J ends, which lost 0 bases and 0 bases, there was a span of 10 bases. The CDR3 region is CASSQEARWSTDTQYF. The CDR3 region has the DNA TGTGCCAGCAGCCAAGAAGCCCGTTGGAGCACAGATACGCAGTATTTT.

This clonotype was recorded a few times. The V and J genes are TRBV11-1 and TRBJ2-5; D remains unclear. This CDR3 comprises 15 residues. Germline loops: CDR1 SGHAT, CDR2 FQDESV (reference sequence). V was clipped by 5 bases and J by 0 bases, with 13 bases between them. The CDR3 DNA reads TGTGCCAGCAGCCCGACCGTTTCTTACCAAGAGACCCAGTACTTC. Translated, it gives CASSPTVSYQETQYF. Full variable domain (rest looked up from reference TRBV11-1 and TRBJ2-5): EAEVAQSPRYKITEKSQAVAFWCDPISGHATLYWYRQILGQGPELLVQFQDESVVDDSQLPKDRFSAERLKGVDSTLKIQPAELGDSAMYLCASSPTVSYQETQYFGPGTRLLVL.

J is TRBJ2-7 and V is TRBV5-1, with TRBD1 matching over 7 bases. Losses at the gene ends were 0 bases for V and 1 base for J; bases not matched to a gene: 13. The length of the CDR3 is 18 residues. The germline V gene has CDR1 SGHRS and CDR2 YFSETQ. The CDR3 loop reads CASSLEWPAGGLSYEQYF. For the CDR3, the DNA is TGCGCCAGCAGCTTGGAGTGGCCCGCAGGGGGTCTATCCTACGAGCAGTACTTC.

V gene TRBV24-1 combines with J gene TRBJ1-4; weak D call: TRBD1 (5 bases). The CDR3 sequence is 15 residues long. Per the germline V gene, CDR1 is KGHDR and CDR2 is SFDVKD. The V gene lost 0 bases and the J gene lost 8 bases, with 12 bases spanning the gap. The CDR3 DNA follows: TGTGCCACCAGTGATTTGATGGGTGGGGGAGAAAAACTGTTTTTT. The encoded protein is CATSDLMGGGEKLFF.

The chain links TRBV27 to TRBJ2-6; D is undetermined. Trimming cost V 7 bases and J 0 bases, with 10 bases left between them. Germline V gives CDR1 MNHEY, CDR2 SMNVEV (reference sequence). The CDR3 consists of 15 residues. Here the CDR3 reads CASTRTSSGANVLTF. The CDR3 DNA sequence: TGTGCCAGCACCCGAACGAGCTCTGGGGCCAACGTCCTGACTTTC.

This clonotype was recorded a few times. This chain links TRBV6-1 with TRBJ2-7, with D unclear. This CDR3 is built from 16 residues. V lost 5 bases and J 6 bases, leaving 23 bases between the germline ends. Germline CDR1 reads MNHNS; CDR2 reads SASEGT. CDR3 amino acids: CASSRTTATDPTEQYF. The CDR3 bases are TGTGCCAGCAGTCGTACGACCGCCACCGACCCTACCGAGCAGTACTTC.

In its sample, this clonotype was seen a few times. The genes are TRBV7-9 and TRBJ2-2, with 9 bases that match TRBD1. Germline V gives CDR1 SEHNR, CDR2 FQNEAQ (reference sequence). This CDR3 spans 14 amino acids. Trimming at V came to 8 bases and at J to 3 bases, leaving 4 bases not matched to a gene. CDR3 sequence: CASSDRGYTGELFF. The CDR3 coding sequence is TGTGCCAGCTCGGACAGGGGCTACACCGGGGAGCTGTTTTTT.

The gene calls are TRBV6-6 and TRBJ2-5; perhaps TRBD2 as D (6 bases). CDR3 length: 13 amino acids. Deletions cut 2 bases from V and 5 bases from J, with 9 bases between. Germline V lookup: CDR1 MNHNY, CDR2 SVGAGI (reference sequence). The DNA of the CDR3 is TGTGCCAGCAGTTACGCGGGAAGGGAGACCCAGTACTTC. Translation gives CASSYAGRETQYF.

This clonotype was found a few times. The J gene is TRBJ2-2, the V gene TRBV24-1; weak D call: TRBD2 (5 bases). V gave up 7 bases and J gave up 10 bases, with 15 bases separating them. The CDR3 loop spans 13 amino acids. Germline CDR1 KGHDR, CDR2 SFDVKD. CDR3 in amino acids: CATRAAVEEELFF. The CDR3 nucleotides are TGTGCCACCAGGGCCGCGGTGGAGGAGGAGCTGTTTTTT.

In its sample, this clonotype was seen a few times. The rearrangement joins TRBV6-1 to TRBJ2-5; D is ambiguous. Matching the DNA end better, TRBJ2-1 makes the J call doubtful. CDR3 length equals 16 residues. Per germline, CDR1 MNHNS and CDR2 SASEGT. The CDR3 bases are TGTGCCAGCAGCCTAACGTCCTTGGACGCCGTCAATGAGCAGTTCTTC. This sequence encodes CASSLTSLDAVNEQFF.